The 6 T cell receptor beta chains in this list originate from one sample, sequenced in a study of T cells in Graves' hyperthyroidism and ophthalmopathy. From RNA transcripts, TCR beta CDR3 regions were amplified. When the TCR CDR3 underwent first-round RT-PCR, the HTBI primer set was used. One entry per CDR3 protein, called by TCRdb with MiXCR from the multiplex PCR reads. The sample carries hundreds of thousands of distinct CDR3 sequences, 16% recorded once. Sequences were obtained from blood. These receptors originate from a woman aged 25-40 years with Graves' hyperthyroidism.

The V call is TRBV28, the J call TRBJ1-2; D remains ambiguous. V dropped 4 bases and J dropped 7 bases, with 19 bases sitting between them. The germline V gene encodes CDR1 MDHEN and CDR2 SYDVKM. The CDR3 is made up of 15 amino acids. The CDR3 loop is CASSSHGEGLAGYTF. The CDR3 region has the DNA TGTGCCAGCAGTTCCCACGGGGAAGGGCTGGCTGGCTACACCTTC.

This clonotype came up many times. The V gene is TRBV12-3 or TRBV12-4, the J gene TRBJ1-1; no reliable D call. V was clipped by 3 bases and J by 2 bases, with 7 bases between them. The CDR3 contains 13 residues. The CDR3 protein is CASSFAFNTEAFF. The DNA for the CDR3 is TGTGCCAGCAGTTTCGCCTTTAACACTGAAGCTTTCTTT.

The chain recombines TRBV20-1 with TRBJ1-3; no definite D call. The CDR3 has 14 residues. The V end was cut by 3 bases, the J end by 1 base, with 10 bases between. Per germline, CDR1 DFQATT and CDR2 SNEGSKA (reference sequence). CDR3 sequence reads: CSASHGQSGNTIYF. The CDR3 nucleotides read TGCAGTGCTAGTCACGGGCAGTCTGGAAACACCATATATTTT.

There are many counts of this clonotype. V gene TRBV5-1 combines with J gene TRBJ2-7; 8 nucleotides match TRBD1. Germline CDR1 and CDR2: SGHRS and YFSETQ. V was clipped by 0 bases and J by 3 bases; unmatched bases: 20. This CDR3 comprises 20 residues. DNA for the CDR3: TGCGCCAGCAGCTTGGGGGACAGGACACACCTCGCTATGGCAGTCTACGAGCAGTACTTC. Protein: CASSLGDRTHLAMAVYEQYF.

This clonotype was observed at least ten times. This chain joins TRBV3-1 and TRBJ1-1, with D maybe TRBD1 (5 bases). There are 14 residues in the CDR3. The germline CDR1 and CDR2 sequences are LGHDT and YNNKEL (reference sequence). V was pared by 1 base and J by 0 bases, with 6 bases between. The CDR3 here is CASSQAGVNTEAFF. CDR3 coding DNA: TGTGCCAGCAGCCAAGCGGGGGTGAACACTGAAGCTTTCTTT.

Only a few counts were recorded for this clonotype. The chain is built from TRBV6-1 and TRBJ1-6; 7 nucleotides line up with TRBD1. The germline V gene encodes CDR1 MNHNS and CDR2 SASEGT. This CDR3 has 16 residues. Trimming removed 3 bases from V and 7 bases from J; junction bases left unmatched: 9. The CDR3 region is CASSDFTGDANSPLHF. The CDR3 nucleotides read TGTGCCAGCAGTGATTTCACAGGGGATGCAAATTCACCCCTCCACTTT.